These 2 T cell receptor beta chains were all obtained from the same sample, sequenced in a study of CD8 T cells in ankylosing spondylitis. TCRdb reanalysed the 5' RACE reads using MiXCR and keeps one entry per CDR3 protein. This table holds a few hundred thousand distinct CDR3 sequences, 20% found once. Material: blood, either unsorted or a sorted T cell fraction (not recorded which). All receptors come from a male donor with ankylosing spondylitis or in good health (not recorded which).

This clonotype was picked up a small number of times. CDR3 loop: CASEGKGVDQPQHF. The CDR3 DNA reads TGTGCCAGTGAAGGAAAGGGGGTCGATCAGCCCCAGCATTTT. The rearrangement links TRBV19 to TRBJ1-5, with a possible D match to TRBD1 (6 bases). Trimming took 8 bases from V and 5 from J, leaving 16 bases between them. The germline V gene has CDR1 LNHDA and CDR2 SQIVND (reference sequence). The CDR3 consists of 14 residues.

This chain joins TRBV21-1 and TRBJ2-5; whether TRBD2, the table's D call, matches the DNA was not checked. TRBV21-1 represents a pseudogene. This CDR3 is built from 15 residues. CDR3 protein: CASSRLLAVQETQYF. The CDR3 coding sequence is TGTGCCAGCAGCAGATTACTAGCGGTCCAAGAGACCCAGTACTTC.